The next 2 T cell receptor beta chains were all read from a single sample in a study of Graves' ophthalmopathy and Graves' hyperthyroidism (dated by TCRdb to the late 2010s). Sequencer: Illumina HiSeq 2000. For repertoire sequencing, the TCR beta CDR3 regions were amplified from RNA transcripts. A first-round RT-PCR used HTBI primers with the Qiagen OneStep RT-PCR kit, followed by a second-round multiplex PCR, size selection and purification. The raw public reads went through TCRdb reprocessing: fastp at Q25, MiXCR clone calling, in-frame beta chains kept. CDR3 protein sequences are deduplicated, and each keeps its most common genes and DNA. The sample table lists approximately 160,000 distinct CDR3 sequences, 30% to 45% of them with a count of one. Approximately 6.3% of the sample is held by the ten biggest clonotypes. Material for sequencing was peripheral blood. The receptor set was obtained from a woman between 40 and 55 years old with Graves' ophthalmopathy. Donor details come from another sample of the same person, matched by shared clones.

This clonotype appeared many times. The chain employs TRBV12-3 or TRBV12-4 and TRBJ1-5; D is possibly TRBD1 (5 bases). Trimming shortened V by 2 bases and J by 3 bases, and 11 bases separated the two germline ends. The CDR3 totals 15 residues. The CDR3 protein is CASSLRVGANQPQHF. CDR3 bases: TGTGCCAGCAGTTTAAGGGTTGGGGCCAATCAGCCCCAGCATTTT.

This clonotype has ten or more counts. The rearrangement uses TRBV20-1 and TRBJ1-2; possibly TRBD1 for D (6 bases). The germline V gene encodes CDR1 DFQATT and CDR2 SNEGSKA (reference sequence). V lost 6 bases and J lost 8, with 22 bases in between. The CDR3 has 14 amino acids. The CDR3 loop is CSAIPGGAIRGYTF. CDR3 coding DNA: TGCAGTGCAATACCCGGGGGGGCTATTAGGGGCTACACCTTC.